This T cell receptor (beta chain) was sequenced in a study of cytomegalovirus exposure and HLA in healthy donors. Study results and caveats: The study listed 164 cytomegalovirus-associated TCR beta chains.

The table came from immunoSEQ multiplex PCR; TCRdb's copy has only in-frame clones and leaves some out. The profile shows 150,000 to 200,000 clones, over 65% of them singletons. Turning to this clone: The antigen is unknown.

In germline, CDR1 is LNHDA, CDR2 SQIVND (reference sequence). Deletions cut 5 bases from V and 3 bases from J, with 14 bases between. The CDR3 is 15 residues long. V usage is TRBV19 and J usage is TRBJ2-1, with a possible D match to TRBD2 (5 bases). The clonotype was recovered from a young man in good health and CMV-seropositive. Sequencing input: PBMCs. The DNA for the CDR3 is TGTGCCAGTAGTCCGGCGGCTAGCAGCTACAATGAGCAGTTCTTC. It is translated as CASSPAASSYNEQFF.